Sequencing of this TCR beta chain was carried out in a study of PD-L1 blockade in urothelial cancer. Using immunoSEQ multiplex PCR, the repertoire was profiled, and TCRdb retains in-frame clones only, with some absent. Seen here are about 43,000 clones, 88% observed once, and the top ten hold around 14%. Comments on this clone: No antigen is known for it.

This CDR3 comprises 14 residues. Germline loops: CDR1 SEHNR, CDR2 FQNEAQ (reference sequence). V gave up 1 base and J gave up 7 bases, with 13 bases separating them. The study's findings and limits: Blood TCR clonality below the median before treatment was a predictor of better survival.

The V and J genes are TRBV7-9 and TRBJ2-5; D is uncertain. The origin of this receptor is a woman in her fifties or sixties with urothelial cancer. The starting material was PBMCs, obtained around atezolizumab (anti-PD-L1) treatment. CDR3 in DNA: TGTGCCAGCAGCTTAGAAGGCGGTATAATGACCCAGTACTTC. Protein product: CASSLEGGIMTQYF. Drawing the rest from reference TRBV7-9 and TRBJ2-5, the complete variable domain is DTGVSQNPRHKITKRGQNVTFRCDPISEHNRLYWYRQTLGQGPEFLTYFQNEAQLEKSRLLSDRFSAERPKGSFSTLEIQRTEQGDSAMYLCASSLEGGIMTQYFGPGTRLLVL.